Described below is a single T cell receptor (beta chain) sequence and its context. The antigen is undetermined. The data belong to a study of blood T cells in healthy people across ages. For every donor, a draw yielded about 9.7 milliliters of peripheral blood. V was pared by 2 bases and J by 7 bases, with 12 bases between. Germline V gene data show CDR1 as SGHAT and CDR2 as FQNNGV. This CDR3 is 13 amino acids long. A second about 7 to 11 cycle PCR used barcoded and J-beta primers. TCRdb analysed the 5' RACE reads with MiXCR anew, one entry per CDR3 protein. The top ten clones hold 7% to 9.5% of a sample with around 1.5 million distinct CDR3 sequences, around two fifths of them seen once. Study-wide results and limits: It was the long-lived donors that had more naive CD4+ cells and higher diversity than aged donors. A strong correlation was found between TCR beta diversity and the percentage of naive T cells. Calculation of diversity from one million T cells yielded estimates considered to be underestimates.

The sequence was obtained from a woman between 18 and 29 years old in good health. The material sequenced was blood. The rearrangement links TRBV11-2 to TRBJ2-7; possible D gene TRBD2, 5 bases. Here the CDR3 reads CASSLWGTGEQYF. CDR3 bases: TGTGCCAGCAGCTTATGGGGTACGGGGGAGCAGTACTTC.